This T cell receptor beta chain emerged from a study of vaccination and CD4 T cells after COVID-19. In this sample, this clonotype turned up a few times. Its specificity is unknown. Germline values: CDR1 MDHEN, CDR2 SYDVKM. V lost 6 bases, J lost 0 bases, and 8 bases lay in between. The CDR3 loop spans 13 amino acids. Oncomine TCR Beta short-read sequencing was applied to DNA from cultured CD4+ T cells. MiXCR, applied by TCRdb to the PCR reads, yields one record per CDR3 protein. The sample contains nearly 25,000 distinct CDR3 sequences, 30% of which appear only once. Time point described: late sampling 161 to 241 days after vaccination in three convalescent patients. Treatment meaning: roughly 11-day PBMC culture with coronavirus spike peptide pools or control peptides (ViraFEST assay).

The chain joins TRBV28 to TRBJ1-2, with no clear D. Sequencing used CD4+ T cells from blood, cultured in vitro, obtained about 7 months after SARS-CoV-2 vaccination. The receptor's source is a human donor who had recovered from COVID-19. DNA of the CDR3: TGTGCCAGCAGGGACCCGACTAACTATGGCTACACCTTC. Amino acid sequence: CASRDPTNYGYTF.